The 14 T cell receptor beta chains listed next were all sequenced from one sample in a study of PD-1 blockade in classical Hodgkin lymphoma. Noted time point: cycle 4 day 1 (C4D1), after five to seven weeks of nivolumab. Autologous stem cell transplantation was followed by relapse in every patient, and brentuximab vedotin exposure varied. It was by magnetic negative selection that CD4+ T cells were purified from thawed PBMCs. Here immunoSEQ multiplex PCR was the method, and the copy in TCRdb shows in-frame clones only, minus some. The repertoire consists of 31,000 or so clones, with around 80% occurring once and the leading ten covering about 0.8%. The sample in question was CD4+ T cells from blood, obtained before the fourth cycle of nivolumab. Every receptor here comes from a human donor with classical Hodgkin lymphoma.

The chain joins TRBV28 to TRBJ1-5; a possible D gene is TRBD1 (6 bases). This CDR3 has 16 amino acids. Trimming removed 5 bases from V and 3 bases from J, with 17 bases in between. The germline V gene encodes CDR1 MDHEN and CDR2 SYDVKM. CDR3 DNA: TGTGCCAGCAGTAAGGGGGGGGATTGGGCCAATCAGCCCCAGCATTTT. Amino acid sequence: CASSKGGDWANQPQHF.

The CDR3 loop is CASSSTPWGGEETQYF. As DNA, the CDR3 is TGTGCCAGCAGCTCGACCCCTTGGGGGGGAGAAGAGACCCAGTACTTC. V and J are TRBV7-9 and TRBJ2-5, with TRBD2 matching over 7 bases. Germline trimming cut 4 bases from V and 3 bases from J; bases unmatched to any gene: 11. The CDR3 runs 16 residues. CDR1 and CDR2 (germline): SEHNR, FQNEAQ (reference sequence).

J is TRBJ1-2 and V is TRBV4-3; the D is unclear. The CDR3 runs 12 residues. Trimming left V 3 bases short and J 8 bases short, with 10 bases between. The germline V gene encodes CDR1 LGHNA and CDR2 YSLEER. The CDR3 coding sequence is TGCGCCAGCAGCCACCGAGTGGGGGGCTACACCTTC. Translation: CASSHRVGGYTF.

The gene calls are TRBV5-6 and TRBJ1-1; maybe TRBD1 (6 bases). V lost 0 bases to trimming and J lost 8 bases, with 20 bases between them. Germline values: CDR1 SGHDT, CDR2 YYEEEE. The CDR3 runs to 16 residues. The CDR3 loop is CASSLGPWGQGEEAFF. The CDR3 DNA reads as TGTGCCAGCAGCTTGGGCCCCTGGGGGCAGGGTGAGGAAGCTTTCTTT.

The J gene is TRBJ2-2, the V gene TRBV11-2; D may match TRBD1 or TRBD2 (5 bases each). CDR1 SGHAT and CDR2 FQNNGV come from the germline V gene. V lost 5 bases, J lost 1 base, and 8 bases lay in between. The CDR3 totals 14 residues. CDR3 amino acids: CASSRDVNTGELFF. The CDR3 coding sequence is TGTGCCAGCAGCCGGGACGTGAACACCGGGGAGCTGTTTTTT.

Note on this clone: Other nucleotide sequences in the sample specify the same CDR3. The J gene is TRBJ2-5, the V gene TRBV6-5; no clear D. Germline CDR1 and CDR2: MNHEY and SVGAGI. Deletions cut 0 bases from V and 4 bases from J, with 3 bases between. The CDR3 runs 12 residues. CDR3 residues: CASSYSGETQYF. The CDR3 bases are TGTGCCAGCAGTTACTCTGGAGAGACCCAGTACTTC.

The CDR3 protein is CADAQANTEAFF. The CDR3 coding sequence is TGTGCGGATGCACAGGCGAACACTGAAGCTTTCTTT. The chain uses TRBV7-9 and TRBJ1-1, with a weak D call TRBD1 (5 bases). Germline loops: CDR1 SEHNR, CDR2 FQNEAQ (reference sequence). The CDR3 runs 12 residues. Together with reference TRBV7-9 and TRBJ1-1, the CDR3 gives the full variable domain: DTGVSQNPRHKITKRGQNVTFRCDPISEHNRLYWYRQTLGQGPEFLTYFQNEAQLEKSRLLSDRFSAERPKGSFSTLEIQRTEQGDSAMYLCADAQANTEAFFGQGTRLTVV.

The CDR3 reads CASSKAGPPNTEAFF. The DNA for the CDR3 is TGTGCCAGCAGCAAAGCGGGGCCACCGAACACTGAAGCTTTCTTT. The chain combines TRBV21-1 with TRBJ1-1; the table's D gene call, TRBD1, was not cross checked with the DNA. TRBV21-1 is noted as a pseudogene. This CDR3 spans 15 amino acids.

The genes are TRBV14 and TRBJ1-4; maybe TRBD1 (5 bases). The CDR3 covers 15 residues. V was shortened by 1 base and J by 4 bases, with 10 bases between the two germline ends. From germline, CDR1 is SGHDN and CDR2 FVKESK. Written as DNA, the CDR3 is TGTGCCAGCAGCCAAGTATGGGGACTTAATGAAAAACTGTTTTTT. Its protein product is CASSQVWGLNEKLFF. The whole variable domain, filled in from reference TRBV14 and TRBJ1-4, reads EAGVTQFPSHSVIEKGQTVTLRCDPISGHDNLYWYRRVMGKEIKFLLHFVKESKQDESGMPNNRFLAERTGGTYSTLKVQPAELEDSGVYFCASSQVWGLNEKLFFGSGTQLSVL.

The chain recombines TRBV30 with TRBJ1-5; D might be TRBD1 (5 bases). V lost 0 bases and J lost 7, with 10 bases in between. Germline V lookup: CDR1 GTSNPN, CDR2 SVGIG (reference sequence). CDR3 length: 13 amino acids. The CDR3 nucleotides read TGTGCCTGGAGTGTAGGGGCTCACCAGCCCCAGCATTTT. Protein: CAWSVGAHQPQHF.

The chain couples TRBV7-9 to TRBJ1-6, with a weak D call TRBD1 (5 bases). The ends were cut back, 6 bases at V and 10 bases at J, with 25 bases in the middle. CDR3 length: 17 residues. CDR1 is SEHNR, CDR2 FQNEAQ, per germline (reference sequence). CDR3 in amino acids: CASSSSTAGTAGSPLHF. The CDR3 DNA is TGTGCCAGCAGTAGTTCTACCGCCGGGACCGCGGGGTCACCCCTCCACTTT.

The CDR3 loop is CAPGVRSGGSNSPLHF. CDR3 DNA sequence: TGTGCCCCTGGAGTTAGGTCAGGGGGAAGTAATTCACCCCTCCACTTT. The J gene is TRBJ1-6, the V gene TRBV25-1; 7 bases map to TRBD1. CDR3 length: 16 amino acids. CDR1 MGHDK and CDR2 SYGVNS come from the germline V gene. V gave up 11 bases and J gave up 6 bases; unmatched junction bases: 16.

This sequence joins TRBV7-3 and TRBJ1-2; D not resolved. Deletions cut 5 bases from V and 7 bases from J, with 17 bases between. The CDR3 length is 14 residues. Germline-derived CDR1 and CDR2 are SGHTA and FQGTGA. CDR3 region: CASSPDWRSGGYTF. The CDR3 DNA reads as TGTGCCAGCAGCCCCGATTGGCGATCGGGTGGCTACACCTTC.

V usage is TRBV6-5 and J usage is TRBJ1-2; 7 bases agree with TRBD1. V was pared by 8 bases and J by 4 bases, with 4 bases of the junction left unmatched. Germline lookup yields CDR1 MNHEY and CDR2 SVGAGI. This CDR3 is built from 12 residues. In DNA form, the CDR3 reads TGTGCCAGCCGACCAGGGGGCTATGGCTACACCTTC. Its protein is CASRPGGYGYTF.